The 30 T cell receptor beta chains listed next were all sequenced from one sample in a study of blood T cell repertoires in COVID-19 (dated by TCRdb to about 2020). The library was generated by the immunoSEQ multiplex PCR assay. The table was pulled from immuneACCESS by TCRdb, which kept in-frame rearrangements only. Such tables lose some clones; where checked, under half of the loss comes from unresolved V genes, and the rest has no known cause. The sample records more than 350,000 clones, 80% to 90% of which are singletons. The ten largest account for 1% of the sample. The source material was PBMCs or T cells enriched from blood (not recorded which). Receptor source: a man aged 18 to 30 who had recovered from COVID-19.

The V call is TRBV2, the J call TRBJ1-2; 7 bases align to TRBD1. Trimming cost V 7 bases and J 4 bases; bases outside gene matches: 9. This CDR3 is 14 amino acids long. The germline gives CDR1 SNHLY, CDR2 FYNNEI. The CDR3 coding sequence is TGTGCCAGCAAGGACGGTCAGGGGGGCTATGGCTACACCTTC. The encoded protein is CASKDGQGGYGYTF.

The table lists this clone with a few counts. J is TRBJ1-1 and V is TRBV9, with TRBD1 identical over 9 bases. Germline lookup yields CDR1 SGDLS and CDR2 YYNGEE. This CDR3 is built from 16 residues. Trimming removed 2 bases from V and 0 bases from J; junction bases left unmatched: 5. In DNA, the CDR3 is TGTGCCAGCAGCGTTGGGACAGGGACTATGAACACTGAAGCTTTCTTT. The encoded protein is CASSVGTGTMNTEAFF.

J is TRBJ1-2 and V is TRBV15; D is possibly TRBD1 (5 bases). V was cut by 6 bases and J by 2 bases, with 10 bases left in between. CDR1 is LNHNV, CDR2 YYDKDF, per germline (reference sequence). The CDR3 covers 13 residues. This CDR3 is CATRSSGNYGYTF. DNA of the CDR3: TGTGCCACCAGGAGTTCAGGGAACTATGGCTACACCTTC. Together with reference TRBV15 and TRBJ1-2, the CDR3 gives the full variable domain: DAMVIQNPRYQVTQFGKPVTLSCSQTLNHNVMYWYQQKSSQAPKLLFHYYDKDFNNEADTPDNFQSRRPNTSFCFLDIRSPGLGDTAMYLCATRSSGNYGYTFGSGTRLTVV.

The rearrangement uses TRBV7-3 and TRBJ1-1; TRBD1 might be the D (5 bases). The length of the CDR3 is 14 residues. Looked up from germline, CDR1 is SGHTA and CDR2 is FQGTGA. Trimming stripped 3 bases from V and 3 bases from J, with 11 bases between. The CDR3 coding sequence is TGTGCCAGCAGCTTGTCGGGGGGGTACACTGAAGCTTTCTTT. Encoded protein: CASSLSGGYTEAFF.

V and J are TRBV9 and TRBJ2-2; possibly TRBD1 for D (6 bases). This CDR3 comprises 14 residues. Per germline, CDR1 SGDLS and CDR2 YYNGEE. V gave up 0 bases and J gave up 7 bases, with 10 bases separating them. DNA for the CDR3: TGTGCCAGCAGCGTAGGCTCAGGGGTCGGGGAGCTGTTTTTT. Translating gives CASSVGSGVGELFF. Full variable domain (rest looked up from reference TRBV9 and TRBJ2-2): DSGVTQTPKHLITATGQRVTLRCSPRSGDLSVYWYQQSLDQGLQFLIQYYNGEERAKGNILERFSAQQFPDLHSELNLSSLELGDSALYFCASSVGSGVGELFFGEGSRLTVL.

V usage is TRBV10-3 and J usage is TRBJ2-3; D gene uncertain. Between the trimmed V and J ends, which lost 5 bases and 5 bases, there was a span of 8 bases. This CDR3 has 12 amino acids. Per germline, CDR1 ENHRY and CDR2 SYGVKD. Written as DNA, the CDR3 is TGTGCCATCAGTACGGGTATAGATACGCAGTATTTT. Translating it yields CAISTGIDTQYF.

The chain employs TRBV27 and TRBJ2-1; D gene unclear. Germline values: CDR1 MNHEY, CDR2 SMNVEV (reference sequence). V shed 2 bases and J shed 2 bases, with 13 bases lying between them. There are 16 residues in the CDR3. CDR3 region: CASSLMVLSTYNEQFF. CDR3 bases: TGTGCCAGCAGTTTAATGGTTTTGAGTACCTACAATGAGCAGTTCTTC.

This sequence joins TRBV6-2 or TRBV6-3 and TRBJ1-2, with D perhaps TRBD1 (5 bases). Germline assignment: CDR1 MNHEY and CDR2 SVGEGT. The CDR3 is 12 residues long. Trimming removed 5 bases from V and 6 bases from J, with 10 bases in between. CDR3 amino acids: CASSHLTDGYTF. In nucleotides, the CDR3 is TGTGCCAGCAGTCACCTGACAGATGGCTACACCTTC.

The chain employs TRBV28 and TRBJ2-1; perhaps TRBD1 as D (5 bases). With 2 bases removed from V and 7 bases from J, the gap between germline ends came to 15 bases. The CDR3 consists of 15 residues. Germline values: CDR1 MDHEN, CDR2 SYDVKM. The DNA for the CDR3 is TGTGCCAGCAGTTTAGATCAGGGTCGAGGAAATGAGCAGTTCTTC. Amino acid sequence: CASSLDQGRGNEQFF.

The CDR3 DNA is TGTGCCAGCAGTGCCTCGGCCGGGTTTGATAGCAATCAGCCCCAGCATTTT. It specifies CASSASAGFDSNQPQHF. This chain joins TRBV6-1 and TRBJ1-5; D remains unclear. Per germline, CDR1 MNHNS and CDR2 SASEGT. Deletions cut 4 bases from V and 0 bases from J, with 16 bases between. The length of the CDR3 is 17 residues.

The chain has TRBV3-1 (or the pseudogene TRBV3-2) and TRBJ2-2; no clear D. The CDR3 runs 13 residues. CDR1 is LGHDT, CDR2 YNNKEL, per germline (reference sequence). V was cut by 1 base and J by 2 bases, with 2 bases left in between. The CDR3 DNA sequence: TGTGCCAGCAGCCAAGCAAACACCGGGGAGCTGTTTTTT. It is translated as CASSQANTGELFF.

The genes are TRBV7-2 and TRBJ2-2, with a possible D match to TRBD1 (5 bases). V was pared by 2 bases and J by 2 bases, with 9 bases between. The length of the CDR3 is 15 residues. Germline CDR1 is SGHTA and CDR2 is FQGNSA. The CDR3 sequence: CASSLWGLNTGELFF. The CDR3 DNA sequence: TGTGCCAGCAGCTTATGGGGCTTAAACACCGGGGAGCTGTTTTTT. The full variable domain, in which reference TRBV7-2 and TRBJ2-2 provide the parts outside the CDR3, is GAGVSQSPSNKVTEKGKDVELRCDPISGHTALYWYRQSLGQGLEFLIYFQGNSAPDKSGLPSDRFSAERTGGSVSTLTIQRTQQEDSAVYLCASSLWGLNTGELFFGEGSRLTVL.

This chain uses TRBV5-1 with TRBJ1-6; D is uncertain. V shed 3 bases and J shed 7 bases, with 14 bases lying between them. The CDR3 length is 15 residues. The germline V gene has CDR1 SGHRS and CDR2 YFSETQ. CDR3 sequence reads: CASSWESGSNSPLHF. The CDR3 nucleotides read TGCGCCAGCAGCTGGGAGTCGGGGTCCAATTCACCCCTCCACTTT.

The DNA of the CDR3 is TGTGCCAGCACCACAGTGAGCAGGGCGAACACTGAAGCTTTCTTT. Translating gives CASTTVSRANTEAFF. The chain uses TRBV13 and TRBJ1-1, with TRBD1 as a possible D gene (5 bases). Germline-derived CDR1 and CDR2 are PRHDT and FYEKMQ (reference sequence). The V gene lost 7 bases and the J gene lost 1 base, with 16 bases spanning the gap. The CDR3 covers 15 residues.

V gene TRBV28 combines with J gene TRBJ2-7; D is unclear. CDR1 is MDHEN and CDR2 is SYDVKM in the germline V gene. The CDR3 covers 13 residues. Trimming shortened V by 5 bases and J by 0 bases, and 8 bases separated the two germline ends. The CDR3 region has the DNA TGTGCCAGCAGTGGGCCCCCCTCCTACGAGCAGTACTTC. This sequence encodes CASSGPPSYEQYF.

The CDR3 here is CASSSSGGIQETQYF. As DNA, the CDR3 is TGTGCCAGCAGCTCTAGCGGGGGGATCCAAGAGACCCAGTACTTC. V and J are TRBV25-1 and TRBJ2-5; 11 bases map to TRBD2. The CDR3 loop spans 15 amino acids. J was trimmed by 1 base and V by 6 bases; bases with no gene match: 4. The V gene's germline CDR1 is MGHDK and CDR2 SYGVNS.

The rearrangement joins TRBV30 to TRBJ1-1; D not certain. The CDR3 contains 10 residues. Deletions cut 5 bases from V and 6 bases from J, with 7 bases between. The germline V gene has CDR1 GTSNPN and CDR2 SVGIG (reference sequence). This chain's CDR3 is CAWARSEAFF. CDR3 DNA: TGTGCCTGGGCCCGGTCTGAAGCTTTCTTT.

The chain is built from TRBV3-1 (or the pseudogene TRBV3-2) and TRBJ2-7; TRBD1 aligns across 9 bases. V lost 4 bases, J lost 3 bases, and 7 bases stayed unmatched. CDR3 length equals 15 residues. CDR1 is LGHDT and CDR2 is YNNKEL in the germline V gene (reference sequence). DNA for the CDR3: TGTGCCAGCAGCCGTGCGACAGGGGGGTTCTACGAGCAGTACTTC. This gives the protein CASSRATGGFYEQYF.

This chain connects TRBV5-4 to TRBJ2-3; 11 bases map to TRBD1. In germline, CDR1 is SGHNT, CDR2 YYREEE (reference sequence). The V and J ends lost 0 bases and 7 bases, in that order; junction bases with no gene match: 10. The CDR3 consists of 17 residues. This CDR3 reads CASSLGSGQGVVNTQYF. The CDR3 DNA is TGTGCCAGCAGCTTGGGATCGGGACAGGGGGTAGTAAATACGCAGTATTTT. The full variable domain, its missing parts supplied by reference TRBV5-4 and TRBJ2-3, is ETGVTQSPTHLIKTRGQQVTLRCSSQSGHNTVSWYQQALGQGPQFIFQYYREEENGRGNFPPRFSGLQFPNYSSELNVNALELDDSALYLCASSLGSGQGVVNTQYFGPGTRLTVL.

This chain connects TRBV12-3 or TRBV12-4 to TRBJ2-7; D is undetermined. This CDR3 contains 11 residues. The germline V and J ends were trimmed by 5 bases and 7 bases, with 9 bases remaining between them. The CDR3 region has the DNA TGTGCCAGCAGTCTCCACTGGGAGCAGTACTTC. This translates into CASSLHWEQYF.

The chain recombines TRBV10-1 with TRBJ2-3, with unresolved D. This CDR3 spans 13 amino acids. Germline loops: CDR1 WNHNN, CDR2 SYGVQD (reference sequence). V was cut by 4 bases and J by 2 bases, with 7 bases left in between. Here the CDR3 reads CASSGHYTDTQYF. Here the CDR3 DNA reads TGCGCCAGCAGTGGACATTACACAGATACGCAGTATTTT.

The chain employs TRBV6-2 or TRBV6-3 and TRBJ2-7; D gene ambiguous. V lost 2 bases and J lost 0, with 8 bases in between. Germline values: CDR1 MNHEY, CDR2 SVGEGT. The CDR3 spans 14 residues. The CDR3 bases are TGTGCCAGCAGTTACGGTGTCAGCTCCTACGAGCAGTACTTC. Its translation: CASSYGVSSYEQYF.

This rearrangement joins TRBV18 to TRBJ2-7, with D possibly being TRBD1 (6 bases). Trimming cost V 8 bases and J 0 bases, with 26 bases left between them. The germline gives CDR1 KGHSH, CDR2 LQKENI. This CDR3 contains 18 residues. Here the CDR3 reads CASAPRAQGYRLSYEQYF. CDR3 coding DNA: TGTGCCAGCGCCCCTAGGGCACAGGGATACAGACTCTCCTACGAGCAGTACTTC.

The rearrangement links TRBV24-1 to TRBJ2-1; D call uncertain. The CDR3 has 12 residues. Germline CDR1 KGHDR, CDR2 SFDVKD. V lost 3 bases, J lost 6 bases, and 5 bases lay in between. The CDR3 reads CATSDGLNEQFF. The CDR3 nucleotides read TGTGCCACCAGTGATGGCCTCAATGAGCAGTTCTTC.

The genes are TRBV7-9 and TRBJ1-4; no definite D call. The CDR3 spans 16 residues. Trimming shortened V by 1 base and J by 0 bases, and 9 bases separated the two germline ends. Germline lookup yields CDR1 SEHNR and CDR2 FQNEAQ (reference sequence). CDR3 nucleotides: TGTGCCAGCAGCTTAGACTCTATCACAACTAATGAAAAACTGTTTTTT. Its translation is CASSLDSITTNEKLFF. The full variable domain, completed using reference TRBV7-9 and TRBJ1-4, is DTGVSQNPRHKITKRGQNVTFRCDPISEHNRLYWYRQTLGQGPEFLTYFQNEAQLEKSRLLSDRFSAERPKGSFSTLEIQRTEQGDSAMYLCASSLDSITTNEKLFFGSGTQLSVL.

V gene TRBV13 combines with J gene TRBJ2-7; maybe TRBD1 (5 bases). Germline assignment: CDR1 PRHDT and CDR2 FYEKMQ (reference sequence). V lost 4 bases, J lost 5 bases, and 12 bases lay in between. This CDR3 is built from 13 residues. The CDR3 spells CASSYLPRDEQYF. Written as DNA, the CDR3 is TGTGCCAGCAGCTATCTCCCCAGGGACGAGCAGTACTTC.

This chain joins TRBV6-5 and TRBJ1-1, with 8 bases matching TRBD1. The CDR3 runs 15 residues. V shed 7 bases, J shed 0 bases, and the junction held 7 bases outside the gene matches. CDR1 MNHEY and CDR2 SVGAGI come from the germline V gene. The CDR3 region has the DNA TGTGCCAGCAAAGGGACAGGAATAATGAACACTGAAGCTTTCTTT. As protein: CASKGTGIMNTEAFF.

The chain employs TRBV15 and TRBJ2-1, with 9 bases lining up with TRBD1. CDR1 is LNHNV, CDR2 YYDKDF, per germline (reference sequence). Germline trimming cut 3 bases from V and 0 bases from J; bases unmatched to any gene: 6. The CDR3 consists of 17 residues. The CDR3 loop reads CATSRGTGGFSYNEQFF. The CDR3 DNA reads TGTGCCACCAGCAGGGGAACAGGGGGCTTCTCCTACAATGAGCAGTTCTTC.

The chain is built from TRBV5-1 and TRBJ2-5; 7 bases are a match to TRBD1. Germline V lookup: CDR1 SGHRS, CDR2 YFSETQ. The CDR3 covers 16 residues. The junction had 13 bases not matched to a gene; V was cut back by 3 bases and J by 5 bases. The CDR3: CASSSTFLGGLETQYF. The CDR3 DNA reads as TGCGCCAGCAGCTCCACATTCCTAGGGGGCCTTGAGACCCAGTACTTC.

This chain joins TRBV4-1 and TRBJ2-1, with 9 bases fitting TRBD2. The CDR3 is 16 amino acids. With 1 base clipped from V and 5 bases from J, the junction kept 6 bases outside the gene matches. In germline, CDR1 is MGHRA, CDR2 YSYEKL. CDR3 DNA: TGCGCCAGCAGCCAAGGGGGGACTAGCTTCAACAATGAGCAGTTCTTC. Amino acids: CASSQGGTSFNNEQFF.